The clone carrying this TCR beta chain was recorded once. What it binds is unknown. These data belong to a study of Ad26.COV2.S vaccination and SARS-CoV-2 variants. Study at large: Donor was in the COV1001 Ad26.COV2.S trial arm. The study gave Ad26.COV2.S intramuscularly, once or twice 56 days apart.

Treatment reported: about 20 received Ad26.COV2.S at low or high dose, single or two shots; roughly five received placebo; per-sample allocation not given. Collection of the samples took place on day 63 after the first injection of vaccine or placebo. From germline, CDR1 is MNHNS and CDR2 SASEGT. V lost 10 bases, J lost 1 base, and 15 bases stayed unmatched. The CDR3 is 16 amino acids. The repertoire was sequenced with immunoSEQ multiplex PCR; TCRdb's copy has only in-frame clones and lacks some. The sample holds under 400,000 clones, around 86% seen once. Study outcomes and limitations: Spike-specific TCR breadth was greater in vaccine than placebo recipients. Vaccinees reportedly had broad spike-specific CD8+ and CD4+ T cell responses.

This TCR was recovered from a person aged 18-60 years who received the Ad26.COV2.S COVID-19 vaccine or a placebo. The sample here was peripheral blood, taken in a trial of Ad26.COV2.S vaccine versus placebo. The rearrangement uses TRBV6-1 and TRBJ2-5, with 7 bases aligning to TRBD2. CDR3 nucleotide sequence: TGTGCCACCAGAGAAGGAGAGGGACTACGCCAAGAGACCCAGTACTTC. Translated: CATREGEGLRQETQYF.